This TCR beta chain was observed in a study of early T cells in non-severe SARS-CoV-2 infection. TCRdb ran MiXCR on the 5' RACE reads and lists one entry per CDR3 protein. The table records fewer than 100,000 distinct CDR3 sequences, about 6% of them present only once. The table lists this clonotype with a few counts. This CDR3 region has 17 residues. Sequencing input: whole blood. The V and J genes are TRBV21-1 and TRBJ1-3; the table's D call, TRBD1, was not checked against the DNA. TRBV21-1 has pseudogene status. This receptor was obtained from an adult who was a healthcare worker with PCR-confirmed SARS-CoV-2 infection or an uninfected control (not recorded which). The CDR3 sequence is CASKPRTGRSSGNTIYF. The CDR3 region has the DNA TGTGCCAGCAAACCTCGGACAGGTCGGAGCTCTGGAAACACCATATATTTT.